This entry is about one TCR beta chain. This sample was included in a study of shared clonotypes between healthy human individuals. Method: immunoSEQ multiplex PCR; TCRdb's copy keeps in-frame clones and lacks some. The repertoire consists of some 980,000 clones, with 60% to 85% occurring once and the leading ten covering approximately 1.5%. The CDR3 is made up of 14 amino acids. Germline-derived CDR1 and CDR2 are SQVTM and ANQGSEA. V gave up 7 bases and J gave up 7 bases; unmatched junction bases: 7. The sequence derives from a man between 18 and 35 years old in good health. V and J are TRBV29-1 and TRBJ2-2; 12 bases agree with TRBD2. Sequencing was done on a sample of memory CD4+ T cells sorted from blood. Subset here: CD45RA-negative fraction. CDR3 coding DNA: TGCAGCGCGACTAGCGGGAGTCTTAACGGGGAGCTGTTTTTT. It yields the protein CSATSGSLNGELFF.